In this sample, the clone carrying this T cell receptor beta chain turned up a few times. Antigen unknown. The source of the sample is a study of identical twins. General observations from the study: An excess of low generation probability was shown by twin-shared out-of-frame alpha sequences. Weaker excess twin sharing was seen among beta out-of-frame sequences.

TCRdb reanalysed the 5' RACE reads using MiXCR and keeps one entry per CDR3 protein. The data show a few hundred thousand distinct CDR3 sequences, under 9% seen once. A further study also used this sample, focusing on yellow fever vaccine responses in identical twins.

The TCR was taken from a woman under 30 in good health. Sequences were obtained from memory (CD45RO+) T cells sorted from blood.

This chain's CDR3 is CASSPMVTYGYTF. In DNA, the CDR3 is TGTGCCAGCAGCCCGATGGTGACCTATGGCTACACCTTC. The genes are TRBV2 and TRBJ1-2; no firm D call. V lost 6 bases and J lost 4, with 12 bases in between. This CDR3 contains 13 residues. Looked up from germline, CDR1 is SNHLY and CDR2 is FYNNEI.